Ten or more counts support the clone carrying this T cell receptor (beta chain). No antigen is known for it. One end of the junction does not line up with germline, which may come from a read error. Germline CDR1 and CDR2: SSHAT and FNYEAQ (reference sequence). The CDR3 consists of 15 residues. These data belong to a study of T cells after posttransplantation cyclophosphamide. Repertoires were generated with immunoSEQ multiplex PCR, while TCRdb's copy carries only in-frame clones and drops some. This sample carries tens of thousands of clones, none of them present only once. Notes on the study in general: After PTCy, TRB diversity resembled that of CNI/methotrexate controls. TRB overlap between skin or GI tissue T cells and blood was limited.

This chain connects TRBV7-7 to TRBJ2-7, with 8 bases aligning to TRBD2. This sequence was found in a man aged 35-49 years in good health, CMV-negative, and a related stem cell transplant donor. Sequenced input: PBMCs. DNA for the CDR3: TGTGCTAGCAGCCGATACAGCGGGAGTAGCTACGAGCAGTACTTC. Its translation is CASSRYSGSSYEQYF.